Below are 27 T cell receptor beta chains sequenced from a single sample in a study of blood T cell repertoires in COVID-19. Using immunoSEQ multiplex PCR, the repertoire was profiled, and TCRdb retains in-frame clones only, with some absent. The sample has roughly 15,000 clones, around 89% seen once. The sequencing sample was made of peripheral blood. Every receptor here comes from a human donor in a cohort sampled during active COVID-19.

V is TRBV5-1 and J is TRBJ1-3; D gene uncertain. The V gene's germline CDR1 is SGHRS and CDR2 YFSETQ. Deletions cut 0 bases from V and 1 base from J, with 8 bases between. CDR3 length: 15 residues. CDR3 sequence (DNA): TGCGCCAGCAGCTTGGATGGCGGGTCTGGAAACACCATATATTTT. This encodes CASSLDGGSGNTIYF.

The chain links TRBV5-6 to TRBJ2-7, with D hard to call. Germline-derived CDR1 and CDR2 are SGHDT and YYEEEE. The CDR3 loop spans 13 amino acids. The V end lost 6 bases, the J end lost 1 base, and 11 bases lay between the germline ends. This CDR3 reads CASTRYSSYEQYF. Written as DNA, the CDR3 is TGTGCCAGCACCAGGTACAGTTCCTACGAGCAGTACTTC. Based on the CDR3 plus reference TRBV5-6 and TRBJ2-7, the full variable domain is DAGVTQSPTHLIKTRGQQVTLRCSPKSGHDTVSWYQQALGQGPQFIFQYYEEEERQRGNFPDRFSGHQFPNYSSELNVNALLLGDSALYLCASTRYSSYEQYFGPGTRLTVT.

The V gene is TRBV10-3, the J gene TRBJ2-3; D ambiguous. The CDR3 runs to 15 residues. Germline V lookup: CDR1 ENHRY, CDR2 SYGVKD. V was cut by 10 bases and J by 0 bases, with 17 bases left in between. CDR3: CATAENPTSTDTQYF. Here the CDR3 DNA reads TGTGCCACCGCGGAAAATCCTACTAGCACAGATACGCAGTATTTT.

The chain carries TRBV25-1 and TRBJ2-3, with TRBD1 matching over 9 bases. There are 16 residues in the CDR3. Germline-derived CDR1 and CDR2 are MGHDK and SYGVNS. J gave up 1 base and V 5 bases, and 7 bases lay outside the gene matches. CDR3 sequence reads: CASSIPRTGGTDTQYF. In DNA, the CDR3 is TGTGCCAGCAGTATTCCGAGGACAGGGGGCACAGATACGCAGTATTTT.

This chain joins TRBV2 and TRBJ2-4; 7 nucleotides agree with TRBD1. The CDR3 sequence is 15 residues long. Germline CDR1 SNHLY, CDR2 FYNNEI. The junction had 7 bases not matched to a gene; V was cut back by 8 bases and J by 0 bases. This chain's CDR3 is CASRGQSLAKNIQYF. The CDR3 nucleotides read TGTGCCAGCCGGGGACAGTCCCTAGCCAAAAACATTCAGTACTTC.

The chain joins TRBV9 to TRBJ1-4; D gene uncertain. The germline V gene has CDR1 SGDLS and CDR2 YYNGEE. The ends were cut back, 0 bases at V and 5 bases at J, with 11 bases in the middle. This CDR3 region has 15 residues. The CDR3: CASSVGYSPNEKLFF. In DNA form, the CDR3 reads TGTGCCAGCAGCGTAGGATACAGTCCCAATGAAAAACTGTTTTTT.

The chain is built from TRBV28 and TRBJ2-7, with D tentatively TRBD1 (6 bases). Trimming took 7 bases from V and 7 from J, leaving 14 bases between them. The CDR3 is 12 amino acids. CDR1 and CDR2 from the germline V gene are MDHEN and SYDVKM. The CDR3 protein is CASNLGGREQYF. Here the CDR3 DNA reads TGTGCCAGCAACTTAGGGGGTCGAGAGCAGTACTTC.

The gene calls are TRBV30 and TRBJ2-2, with a tentative D call TRBD1 (5 bases). V was pared by 2 bases and J by 1 base, with 8 bases between. The CDR3 runs 14 residues. Germline V gene lookup returns CDR1 GTSNPN and CDR2 SVGIG (reference sequence). The CDR3 protein is CAWSIGQNTGELFF. Here the CDR3 DNA reads TGTGCCTGGAGTATCGGACAGAACACCGGGGAGCTGTTTTTT.

The chain employs TRBV10-3 and TRBJ2-7; possibly TRBD1 for D (6 bases). Germline lookup yields CDR1 ENHRY and CDR2 SYGVKD. V dropped 3 bases and J dropped 4 bases, with 16 bases sitting between them. The CDR3 has 15 residues. Here the CDR3 reads CAISDQLRQGYEQYF. As DNA, the CDR3 is TGTGCCATCAGTGACCAGTTAAGGCAGGGGTACGAGCAGTACTTC.

CDR3 region: CASSQVSGRGSYEQYF. The DNA for the CDR3 is TGTGCCAGCAGCCAAGTTAGCGGGAGAGGCTCCTACGAGCAGTACTTC. The genes are TRBV4-2 and TRBJ2-7; the match to TRBD2 covers 9 bases. Germline CDR1 LGHNA, CDR2 YNFKEQ. This CDR3 contains 16 residues. V was clipped by 1 base and J by 0 bases; unmatched bases: 4.

J is TRBJ2-2 and V is TRBV6-5; TRBD1 might be the D (5 bases). Germline CDR1 and CDR2: MNHEY and SVGAGI. The CDR3 spans 15 residues. Trimming pared 6 bases from V and 6 bases from J, leaving 17 bases between. As DNA, the CDR3 is TGTGCCAGCAGCCGACAGTTATACGTCGCCGGGGAGCTGTTTTTT. Its translation: CASSRQLYVAGELFF.

The sample holds one count of this clone. V gene TRBV11-1 combines with J gene TRBJ2-1; TRBD1 aligns across 8 bases. The germline V gene has CDR1 SGHAT and CDR2 FQDESV (reference sequence). This CDR3 is built from 16 residues. The V and J ends lost 5 bases and 0 bases, in that order; junction bases with no gene match: 6. This CDR3 reads CASSPRTGSSYNEQFF. DNA of the CDR3: TGTGCCAGCAGCCCTAGGACAGGGAGCTCCTACAATGAGCAGTTCTTC.

The V gene is TRBV6-4, the J gene TRBJ1-2, with D unclear. The CDR3 has 12 residues. Germline loops: CDR1 MRHNA, CDR2 SNTAGT. CDR3 sequence: CAASDWVNGYTF. The CDR3 DNA is TGTGCAGCATCGGACTGGGTTAATGGCTACACCTTC.

The V call is TRBV5-1, the J call TRBJ2-5; tentatively, D is TRBD2 (5 bases). Trimming removed 0 bases from V and 5 bases from J, with 17 bases in between. Germline values: CDR1 SGHRS, CDR2 YFSETQ. The CDR3 spans 16 residues. CDR3 amino acids: CASSLALGEAGETQYF. As DNA, the CDR3 is TGCGCCAGCAGCTTGGCCCTGGGAGAGGCCGGGGAGACCCAGTACTTC.

This clone is medium-sized (0.01 to 0.1%) within its sample. The chain joins TRBV2 to TRBJ2-7; D not resolved. In germline, CDR1 is SNHLY, CDR2 FYNNEI. V was cut by 4 bases and J by 4 bases, with 17 bases left in between. CDR3 size: 15 residues. The CDR3 coding sequence is TGTGCCAGCAGTGGCTTAAAGGCTAGTCGATACGAGCAGTACTTC. Protein product: CASSGLKASRYEQYF.

This rearrangement joins TRBV28 to TRBJ1-2, with D uncertain. CDR3 size: 12 residues. CDR1 is MDHEN, CDR2 SYDVKM, per germline. V was pared by 4 bases and J by 1 base, with 4 bases between. The CDR3 region is CASSSDNYGYTF. The CDR3 DNA is TGTGCCAGCAGTTCAGATAACTATGGCTACACCTTC.

V usage is TRBV3-1 (or the pseudogene TRBV3-2) and J usage is TRBJ2-4; 9 bases line up with TRBD1. Germline trimming cut 3 bases from V and 0 bases from J; bases unmatched to any gene: 12. Germline V gene lookup returns CDR1 LGHDT and CDR2 YNNKEL (reference sequence). There are 19 residues in the CDR3. CDR3 nucleotide sequence: TGTGCCAGCAGCCACGCACAACCGGGACAGGGAATAGCCAAAAACATTCAGTACTTC. Its translation is CASSHAQPGQGIAKNIQYF.

The rearrangement uses TRBV3-1 (or the pseudogene TRBV3-2) and TRBJ2-5, with a tentative D call TRBD2 (6 bases). Trimming took 3 bases from V and 5 from J, leaving 10 bases between them. Germline V lookup: CDR1 LGHDT, CDR2 YNNKEL (reference sequence). The CDR3 runs to 13 residues. As DNA, the CDR3 is TGTGCCAGCAGCCACGGGAGTGGGGAGACCCAGTACTTC. It specifies CASSHGSGETQYF.

In its sample, this clone was seen once. This chain links TRBV6-2 or TRBV6-3 with TRBJ1-1; D is ambiguous. Trimming stripped 3 bases from V and 4 bases from J, with 15 bases between. The CDR3 covers 15 residues. Germline V CDR1 and CDR2: MNHEY, SVGEGT. The CDR3 DNA is TGTGCCAGCAGTTATAGCCCGGAGGGCGGCACTGAAGCTTTCTTT. Translating it yields CASSYSPEGGTEAFF.

The chain carries TRBV18 and TRBJ2-7, with 7 bases aligning to TRBD1. CDR3 length: 14 residues. The trim removed 3 bases at V and 0 bases at J, leaving 2 bases unmatched. Germline V gene data show CDR1 as KGHSH and CDR2 as LQKENI. The CDR3 reads CASSPRDSSYEQYF. The CDR3 DNA reads TGTGCCAGCTCACCGAGGGACAGCTCCTACGAGCAGTACTTC.

The rearrangement links TRBV27 to TRBJ1-4; D is ambiguous. The ends were cut back, 4 bases at V and 6 bases at J, with 15 bases in the middle. From germline, CDR1 is MNHEY and CDR2 SMNVEV (reference sequence). This CDR3 contains 15 residues. CDR3 nucleotide sequence: TGTGCCAGCAGTTCGAATGGAGGAGAGCATGAAAAACTGTTTTTT. Its protein is CASSSNGGEHEKLFF.

The CDR3 DNA follows: TGTGCCAGCAGACGAGACAGGAGTACAGATACGCAGTATTTT. It encodes CASRRDRSTDTQYF. The V call is TRBV7-2, the J call TRBJ2-3, with TRBD1 as a possible D gene (6 bases). The germline CDR1 and CDR2 sequences are SGHTA and FQGNSA. This CDR3 contains 14 residues. V gave up 6 bases and J gave up 3 bases, with 13 bases separating them.

The chain combines TRBV3-1 (or the pseudogene TRBV3-2) with TRBJ2-3; 13 bases match TRBD2. Germline loops: CDR1 LGHDT, CDR2 YNNKEL (reference sequence). J lost 6 bases, V lost 4 bases, and 10 bases had no gene match. The CDR3 is made up of 17 amino acids. The CDR3: CASSPRTSGRGGDTQYF. As DNA, the CDR3 is TGTGCCAGCAGCCCTAGGACTAGCGGGAGAGGGGGGGATACGCAGTATTTT.

The CDR3 protein is CASSIKGAGSYEQYF. DNA of the CDR3: TGTGCCAGTAGTATAAAGGGGGCTGGCTCCTACGAGCAGTACTTC. The gene calls are TRBV19 and TRBJ2-7, with 7 bases lining up with TRBD1. The length of the CDR3 is 15 residues. Trimming cost V 2 bases and J 0 bases; bases outside gene matches: 4. CDR1 and CDR2 (germline): LNHDA, SQIVND (reference sequence).

Remarks on this clone: Different DNA sequences within this sample yield the same CDR3. The chain joins TRBV18 to TRBJ2-1, with 7 bases lining up with TRBD1. The CDR3 contains 14 residues. The germline CDR1 and CDR2 sequences are KGHSH and LQKENI. Trimming cost V 3 bases and J 7 bases; bases outside gene matches: 6. The CDR3: CASSPQTGANEQFF. CDR3 nucleotide sequence: TGTGCCAGCTCACCCCAAACAGGGGCAAATGAGCAGTTCTTC.

The rearrangement links TRBV18 to TRBJ2-7; unclear D gene. The CDR3 spans 16 residues. V dropped 2 bases and J dropped 0 bases, with 14 bases sitting between them. Germline-derived CDR1 and CDR2 are KGHSH and LQKENI. Here the CDR3 reads CASSPSPFGLSYEQYF. The CDR3 region has the DNA TGTGCCAGCTCACCATCACCGTTTGGCCTCTCCTACGAGCAGTACTTC.

V gene TRBV10-3 combines with J gene TRBJ2-5; TRBD1 agrees at 7 bases. The CDR3 totals 13 residues. V was pared by 4 bases and J by 2 bases, with 1 base of the junction left unmatched. Germline V gene lookup returns CDR1 ENHRY and CDR2 SYGVKD. CDR3 in amino acids: CAISATGQETQYF. CDR3 nucleotides: TGTGCCATCAGTGCGACAGGGCAAGAGACCCAGTACTTC.